Listed below are T cell receptor beta chains from one sample, sequenced in a study of radiation and T cells in renal cell carcinoma. The repertoire was sequenced with immunoSEQ multiplex PCR; TCRdb's copy has only in-frame clones and lacks some. The data show 65,000 to 80,000 clones, approximately 83% seen once. The sample here was blood, taken from a patient whose treatment included radiotherapy and nephrectomy. All receptors derive from a woman in her fifties or sixties with renal cell carcinoma. Each CDR3 is given with its conserved first and last residue. D genes are given only for firm matches. Where a row states a size, it is once, few, many or the class of an expanded clone; other rows omit it.

CDR3 DNA	CDR3 protein	clone size	V gene	D gene	J gene
TGTGCCAGCACTTCTCTGACAGGGGGAAAGCCCCAGCATTTT	CASTSLTGGKPQHF	.	TRBV27	TRBD1	TRBJ1-5
TGTGCCAGCAGTTTACTAGCGGGAGGGGTGAACGAGCAGTTCTTC	CASSLLAGGVNEQFF	.	TRBV27	TRBD2	TRBJ2-1
TGCGCCAGCAGTCAAGACTATAGCACAGATACGCAGTATTTT	CASSQDYSTDTQYF	few	TRBV4-3	.	TRBJ2-3
TGTGCCAGCAGCTCGAGGGGCGGGAGATTGACAGATACGCAGTATTTT	CASSSRGGRLTDTQYF	.	TRBV13	TRBD2	TRBJ2-3
TGTGTTAGCAATGAGCAGTTCTTC	CVSNEQFF	many	TRBV27	.	TRBJ2-1
TGTGCCAGCAGCGGGGCAGCGGGCCTTCAAGAGACCCAGTACTTC	CASSGAAGLQETQYF	.	TRBV9	.	TRBJ2-5
TGTGCCAGCAGCGTGACAGACAGAGTGTACAATGAGCAGTTCTTC	CASSVTDRVYNEQFF	many	TRBV28	.	TRBJ2-1
TGTGCCAGCAGTGCTGGTGGGGAGAGGACTGAAGCTTTCTTT	CASSAGGERTEAFF	.	TRBV6-4	.	TRBJ1-1
TGTGCCAGCAGTCCGGACAGCAATCAGCCCCAGCATTTT	CASSPDSNQPQHF	.	TRBV6-5	.	TRBJ1-5
TGTGCCAGCAGCCCCGAGGGAGCGGTCTCCTACAATGAGCAGTTCTTC	CASSPEGAVSYNEQFF	.	TRBV2	.	TRBJ2-1
TGTGCCATCAGTTCAGGGAAGAATGAAAAACTGTTTTTT	CAISSGKNEKLFF	few	TRBV10-3	.	TRBJ1-4
TGTGCCAGCAGCCACCTCCCCAGGGGAAACTATGGCTACACCTTC	CASSHLPRGNYGYTF	.	TRBV14	.	TRBJ1-2
TGTGCCAGCAGCTTCCGGGACACCTCCTACAATGAGCAGTTCTTC	CASSFRDTSYNEQFF	.	TRBV7-9	.	TRBJ2-1
TGTGCCAGCAGCGGGGCAGGTATCCAAGAGACCCAGTACTTC	CASSGAGIQETQYF	.	TRBV9	.	TRBJ2-5
TGTGCCAGCAGCGGATCTAGATCCGGGGAGCTGTTTTTT	CASSGSRSGELFF	.	TRBV9	.	TRBJ2-2
TGTGCCAGCTCGGATGGACAGGGTTATGGCTACACCTTC	CASSDGQGYGYTF	.	TRBV18	TRBD1	TRBJ1-2
TGCGCCAGCAGCCAAGGAAGGACAGGGGGCCACTATGGCTACACCTTC	CASSQGRTGGHYGYTF	.	TRBV4-3	TRBD1	TRBJ1-2
TGTGCCAGCAGTTCCTCATGGGACAGGGAACGGGAGCAGTACTTC	CASSSSWDREREQYF	.	TRBV28	TRBD1	TRBJ2-7
TGTGCCAGCAGCCTGACGTCGCCTACCCCCTACGAGCAGTACTTC	CASSLTSPTPYEQYF	.	TRBV16	.	TRBJ2-7
TGTGCCAGTAGTATACCGTCCGGGGGGAGCTCCTACAATGAGCAGTTCTTC	CASSIPSGGSSYNEQFF	.	TRBV19	TRBD2	TRBJ2-1
TGCAGCGTTGAAGACCCAGCGGAGACTCCAGCGGGGAATGAGCAGTTCTTC	CSVEDPAETPAGNEQFF	few	TRBV29-1	TRBD2	TRBJ2-1
TGCGCCAGCAGCACAACAGGGGGAATTAACAATGAGCAGTTCTTC	CASSTTGGINNEQFF	.	TRBV5-1	TRBD1	TRBJ2-1
TGTGCCACCAGCAGAGATCGGATGGGGAGTACTGAAGCTTTCTTT	CATSRDRMGSTEAFF	.	TRBV15	.	TRBJ1-1